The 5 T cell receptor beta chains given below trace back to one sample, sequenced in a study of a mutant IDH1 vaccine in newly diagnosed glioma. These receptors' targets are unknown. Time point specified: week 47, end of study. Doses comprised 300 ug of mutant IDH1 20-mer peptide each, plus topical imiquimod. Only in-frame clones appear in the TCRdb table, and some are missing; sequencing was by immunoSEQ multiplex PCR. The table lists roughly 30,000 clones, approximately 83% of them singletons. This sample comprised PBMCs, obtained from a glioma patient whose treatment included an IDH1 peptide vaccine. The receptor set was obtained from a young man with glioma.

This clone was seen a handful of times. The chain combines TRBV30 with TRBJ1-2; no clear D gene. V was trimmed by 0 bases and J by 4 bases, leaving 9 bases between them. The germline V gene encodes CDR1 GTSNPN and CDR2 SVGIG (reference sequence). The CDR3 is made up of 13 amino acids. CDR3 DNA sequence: TGTGCCTGGAGTGTTAAAGGGAGCTATGGCTACACCTTC. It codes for CAWSVKGSYGYTF.

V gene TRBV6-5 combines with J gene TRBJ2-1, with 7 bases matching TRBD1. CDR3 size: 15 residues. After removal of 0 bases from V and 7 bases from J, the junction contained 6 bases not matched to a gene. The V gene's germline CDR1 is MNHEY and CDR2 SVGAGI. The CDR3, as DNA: TGTGCCAGCAGTTACTCTACAGGGGCTGTGAATGAGCAGTTCTTC. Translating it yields CASSYSTGAVNEQFF.

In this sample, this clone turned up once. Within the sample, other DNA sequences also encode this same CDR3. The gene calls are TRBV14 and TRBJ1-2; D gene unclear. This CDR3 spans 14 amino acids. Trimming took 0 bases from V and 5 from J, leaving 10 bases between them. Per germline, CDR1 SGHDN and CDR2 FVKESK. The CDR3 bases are TGTGCCAGCAGCCAAGATCCTGGCCCGTATGGCTACACCTTC. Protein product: CASSQDPGPYGYTF.

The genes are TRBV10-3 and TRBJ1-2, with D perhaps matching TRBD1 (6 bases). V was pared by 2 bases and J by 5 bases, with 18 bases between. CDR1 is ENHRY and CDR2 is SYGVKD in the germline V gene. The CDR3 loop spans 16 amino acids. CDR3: CAISEGQGGLLYGYTF. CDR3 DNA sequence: TGTGCCATCAGTGAGGGACAAGGGGGGCTCCTATATGGCTACACCTTC.

The CDR3 nucleotides read TGCGCCAGCAGCTTGGAGGGACAGGGTACTGTAGGGTACTATGGCTACACCTTC. It is translated as CASSLEGQGTVGYYGYTF. V and J are TRBV5-1 and TRBJ1-2; 9 nucleotides match TRBD1. The germline CDR1 and CDR2 sequences are SGHRS and YFSETQ. CDR3 length equals 18 residues. Trimming at V came to 0 bases and at J to 3 bases, leaving 12 bases not matched to a gene. Together with reference TRBV5-1 and TRBJ1-2, the CDR3 gives the full variable domain: KAGVTQTPRYLIKTRGQQVTLSCSPISGHRSVSWYQQTPGQGLQFLFEYFSETQRNKGNFPGRFSGRQFSNSRSEMNVSTLELGDSALYLCASSLEGQGTVGYYGYTFGSGTRLTVV.